This entry features one T cell receptor beta chain sequence. The target of this receptor is not known. No base quality information exists; no much larger clone differs at one position. The sample comes from a study of Ad26.COV2.S vaccination and SARS-CoV-2 variants listed by TCRdb under 2021. About the investigation overall: Sequencing of the TCRbeta repertoire served to evaluate the specificity and breadth of SARS-CoV-2-reactive T cell receptors following Ad26.COV2.S vaccination. A total of 32 samples were included in the TCR-sequenced set, comprising some 20 Ad26.COV2.S vaccine recipients, 5 placebo recipients and 8 SARS-CoV-2 convalescent individuals. The study at large found these results: Non-spike TCR breadth was comparable between vaccine and placebo recipients, consistent with the vaccine containing only spike. After vaccination, spike-specific CD8+ and CD4+ T cell responses were reported to show substantial breadth. It was noted by the authors that total T cell responses may have been underestimated by the TCR breadth and depth analyses. Compared with placebo recipients, Ad26.COV2.S recipients showed higher spike-specific TCR breadth (P = 0.0014).

The time point label here, explained by the study, means: individuals recovered from natural SARS-CoV-2 infection. The immunoSEQ Assay was used to sequence TCRbeta CDR3 regions. After extraction, genomic DNA underwent amplification by bias-controlled multiplex PCR, followed by high-throughput sequencing. In the paper's pipeline: To quantify the absolute abundance of every unique TCRbeta CDR3 region, sequences were collapsed and filtered. T cell fraction was estimated by normalizing TCRbeta template counts to usable DNA, with usable DNA measured through amplification of reference genes found in all nucleated cells. Repertoire TCRs were annotated as SARS-CoV-2-specific by exact matching of V gene, CDR3 amino acid sequence and J gene to a known reactive TCR set. The reference SARS-CoV-2 TCR set was obtained from MIRA and was filtered for enrichment in COVID-19-positive ImmuneCODE repertoires, whereby public or cross-reactive TCRs were removed. Based on the MIRA antigens, annotated TCRs were further analysed at the level of specific ORF or position within ORF. Breadth was defined as annotated unique rearrangements over total unique productive rearrangements; depth was the summed frequency of those rearrangements. Two-sided Wilcoxon rank-sum tests were applied when comparing TCR breadth between groups. TCRdb re-hosts the immuneACCESS table, in-frame sequences only. Its copies lack some clones; in the studies checked, an unresolved V gene accounts for under half of them, and the cause for the rest is not known. V, J and clone size reflect that table, while D and trimming were determined from the DNA. Recorded for this sample are about 100,000 clones; less than 85% of them occurred a single time. Roughly a sixth of the sample belongs to the ten largest clones.

The germline V gene gives CDR1 as MNHEY and CDR2 as SVGAGI. From the cysteine through the phenylalanine, the CDR3 covers 13 amino acids. CDR3 DNA only is kept here, 39 bases in frame from base 1. Trimming takes 6 bases from V and 5 bases from J, and the germline ends sit 13 bases apart. The chain links TRBV6-5 with TRBJ2-5, with TRBD2 tentatively as D gene (6 bases match). The clonotype comes from a human donor who had recovered from COVID-19. The starting material was peripheral blood, obtained after recovery from COVID-19. The CDR3 sequence is CASSRRREETQYF. The DNA sequence is as follows: TGTGCCAGCAGCCGCCGACGGGAGGAGACCCAGTACTTC.